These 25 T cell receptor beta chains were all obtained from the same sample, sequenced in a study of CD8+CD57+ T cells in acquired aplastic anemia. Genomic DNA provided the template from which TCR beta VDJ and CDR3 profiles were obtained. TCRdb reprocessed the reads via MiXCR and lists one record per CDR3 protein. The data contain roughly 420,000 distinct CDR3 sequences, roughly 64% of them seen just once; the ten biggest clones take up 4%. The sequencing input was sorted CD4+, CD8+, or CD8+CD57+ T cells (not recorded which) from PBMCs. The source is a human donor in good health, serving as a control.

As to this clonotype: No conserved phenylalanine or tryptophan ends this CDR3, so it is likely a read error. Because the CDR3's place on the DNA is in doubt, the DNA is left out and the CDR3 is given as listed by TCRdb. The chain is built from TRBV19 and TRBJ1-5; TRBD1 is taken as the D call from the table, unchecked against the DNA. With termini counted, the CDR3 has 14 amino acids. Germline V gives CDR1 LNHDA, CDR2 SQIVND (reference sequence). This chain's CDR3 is CASTGQGYQPPHFG.

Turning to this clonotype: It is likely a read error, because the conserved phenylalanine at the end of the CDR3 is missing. CDR3 in DNA: TGTGCCATCAGTGGGCCGAAGGACAGGGACTCCTACGAGCAGTACACC. It yields the protein CAISGPKDRDSYEQYT. This chain connects TRBV10-3 to TRBJ2-7, with 8 bases that match TRBD1. The trim removed 4 bases at V and 0 bases at J, leaving 8 bases unmatched. CDR3 size: 16 residues. Looked up from germline, CDR1 is ENHRY and CDR2 is SYGVKD.

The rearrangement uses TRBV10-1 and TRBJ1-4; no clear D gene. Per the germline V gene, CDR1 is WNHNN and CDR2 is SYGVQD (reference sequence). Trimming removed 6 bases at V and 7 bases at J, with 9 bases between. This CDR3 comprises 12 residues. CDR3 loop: CASRGVGEKLFF. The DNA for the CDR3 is TGCGCCAGCAGGGGAGTTGGTGAAAAACTGTTTTTT.

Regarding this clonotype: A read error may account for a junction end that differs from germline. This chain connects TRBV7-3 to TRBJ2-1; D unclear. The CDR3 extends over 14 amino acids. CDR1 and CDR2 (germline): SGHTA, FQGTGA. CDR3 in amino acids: CASSLVSVAPIHSF. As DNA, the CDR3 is TGTGCCAGCAGCCTGGTGTCCGTGGCACCAATTCACTCCTTC.

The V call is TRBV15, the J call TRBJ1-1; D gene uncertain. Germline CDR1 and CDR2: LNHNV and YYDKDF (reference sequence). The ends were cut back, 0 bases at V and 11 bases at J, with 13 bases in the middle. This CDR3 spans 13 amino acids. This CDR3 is CATSREGENVAFF. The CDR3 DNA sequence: TGTGCCACCAGCAGAGAGGGAGAAAATGTGGCTTTCTTT.

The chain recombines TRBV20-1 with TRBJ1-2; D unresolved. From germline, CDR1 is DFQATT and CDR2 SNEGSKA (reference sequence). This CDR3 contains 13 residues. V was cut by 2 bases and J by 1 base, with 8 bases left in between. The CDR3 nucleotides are TGCAGTGCTAGACGGGCGGATAACTATGGCTACACCTTC. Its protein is CSARRADNYGYTF.

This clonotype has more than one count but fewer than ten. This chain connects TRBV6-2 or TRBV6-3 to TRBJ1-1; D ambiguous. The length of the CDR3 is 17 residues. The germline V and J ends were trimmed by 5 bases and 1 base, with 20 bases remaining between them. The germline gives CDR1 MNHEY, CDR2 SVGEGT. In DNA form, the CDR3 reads TGTGCCAGCAGTCGACAAATTCTGGACCGAGGGAACACTGAAGCTTTCTTT. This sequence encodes CASSRQILDRGNTEAFF.

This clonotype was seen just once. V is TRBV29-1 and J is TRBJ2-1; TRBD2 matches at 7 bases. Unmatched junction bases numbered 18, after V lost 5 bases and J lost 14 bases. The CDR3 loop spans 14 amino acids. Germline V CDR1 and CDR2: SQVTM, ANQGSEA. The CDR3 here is CSVKREGLYNDKFF. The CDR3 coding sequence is TGCAGCGTTAAAAGGGAGGGGCTTTACAATGACAAGTTCTTC.

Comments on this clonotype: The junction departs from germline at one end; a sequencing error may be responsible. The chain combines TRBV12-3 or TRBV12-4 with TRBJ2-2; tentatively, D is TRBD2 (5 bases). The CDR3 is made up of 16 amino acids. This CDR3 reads CASSEDWSGNTGELFF. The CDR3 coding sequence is TGCGCCAGCAGTGAAGATTGGTCGGGAAACACCGGGGAGCTGTTTTTT.

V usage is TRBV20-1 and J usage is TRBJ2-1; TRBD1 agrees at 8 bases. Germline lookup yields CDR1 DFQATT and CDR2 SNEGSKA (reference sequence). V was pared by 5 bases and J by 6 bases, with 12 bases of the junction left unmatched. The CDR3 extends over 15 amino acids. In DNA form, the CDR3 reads TGCAGTGCTTCCAGGGGGCAGGGCTACAGCAATGAGCAGTTCTTC. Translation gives CSASRGQGYSNEQFF.

CDR3 residues: CASSLLSLDRETQYF. CDR3 nucleotide sequence: TGTGCCAGCAGCTTACTTAGCCTAGACCGAGAGACCCAGTACTTC. The rearrangement uses TRBV9 and TRBJ2-5; D not resolved. CDR1 is SGDLS and CDR2 is YYNGEE in the germline V gene. The CDR3 has 15 amino acids. With 4 bases removed from V and 4 bases from J, the gap between germline ends came to 17 bases.

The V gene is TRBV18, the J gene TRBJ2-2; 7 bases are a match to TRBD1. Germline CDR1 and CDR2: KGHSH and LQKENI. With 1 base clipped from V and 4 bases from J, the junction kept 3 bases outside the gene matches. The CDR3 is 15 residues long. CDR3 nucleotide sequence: TGTGCCAGCTCACCACAGGGGGCGACCACCGGGGAGCTGTTTTTT. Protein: CASSPQGATTGELFF.

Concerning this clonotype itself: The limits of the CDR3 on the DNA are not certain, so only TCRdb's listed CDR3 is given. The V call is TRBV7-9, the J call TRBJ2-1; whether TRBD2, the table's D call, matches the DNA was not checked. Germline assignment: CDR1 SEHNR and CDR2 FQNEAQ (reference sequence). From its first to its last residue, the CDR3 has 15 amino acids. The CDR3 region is CASSLERDGQFFGFF.

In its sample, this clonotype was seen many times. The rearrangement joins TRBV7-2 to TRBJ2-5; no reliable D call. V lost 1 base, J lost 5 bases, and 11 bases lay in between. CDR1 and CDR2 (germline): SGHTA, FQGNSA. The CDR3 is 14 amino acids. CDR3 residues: CASSLVGVAETQYF. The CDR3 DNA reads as TGTGCCAGCAGCTTAGTAGGAGTTGCGGAGACCCAGTACTTC.

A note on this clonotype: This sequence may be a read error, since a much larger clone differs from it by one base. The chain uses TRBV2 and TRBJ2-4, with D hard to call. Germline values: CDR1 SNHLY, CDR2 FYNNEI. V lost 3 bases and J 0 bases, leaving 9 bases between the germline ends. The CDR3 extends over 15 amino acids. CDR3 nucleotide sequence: TGTGCCAGCAGTGAGGGCGATTTAGCCAAAAACATTCAGTACTTC. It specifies CASSEGDLAKNIQYF.

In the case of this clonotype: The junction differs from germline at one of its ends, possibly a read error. CDR3 coding DNA: TGTGCCACCAGCGGTGGGCTGGGGGGGGATCAGACCCAGCATTTT. This sequence encodes CATSGGLGGDQTQHF. The chain combines TRBV15 with TRBJ1-5, with D perhaps matching TRBD1 (5 bases). Germline V gives CDR1 LNHNV, CDR2 YYDKDF (reference sequence). CDR3 length: 15 residues.

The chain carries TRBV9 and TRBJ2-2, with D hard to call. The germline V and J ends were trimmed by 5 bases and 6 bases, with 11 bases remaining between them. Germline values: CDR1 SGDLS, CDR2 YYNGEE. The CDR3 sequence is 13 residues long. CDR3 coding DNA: TGTGCCAGCAGTGTGTCTAACCCCGGGGAGCTGTTTTTT. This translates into CASSVSNPGELFF.

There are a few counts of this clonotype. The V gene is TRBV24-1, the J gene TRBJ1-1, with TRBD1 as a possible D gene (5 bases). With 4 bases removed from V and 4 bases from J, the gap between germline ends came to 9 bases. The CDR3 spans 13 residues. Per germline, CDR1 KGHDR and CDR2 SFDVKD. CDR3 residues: CATSDVGGTEAFF. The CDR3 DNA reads TGTGCCACCAGTGACGTGGGGGGCACTGAAGCTTTCTTT.

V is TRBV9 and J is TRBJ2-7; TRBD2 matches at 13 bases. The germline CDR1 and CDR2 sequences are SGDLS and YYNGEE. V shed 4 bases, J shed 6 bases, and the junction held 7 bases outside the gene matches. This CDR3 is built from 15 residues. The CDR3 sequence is CASSLTSGGAREQYF. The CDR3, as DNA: TGTGCCAGCAGCTTAACTAGCGGGGGGGCCCGCGAGCAGTACTTC.

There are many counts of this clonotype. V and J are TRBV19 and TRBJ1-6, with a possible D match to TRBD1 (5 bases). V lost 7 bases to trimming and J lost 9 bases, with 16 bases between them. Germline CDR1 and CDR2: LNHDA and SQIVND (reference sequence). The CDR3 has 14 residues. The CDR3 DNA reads TGTGCCAGTACCCCTGGGGCGGAAAGTTCACCCCTCCACTTT. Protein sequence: CASTPGAESSPLHF. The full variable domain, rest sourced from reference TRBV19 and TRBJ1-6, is DGGITQSPKYLFRKEGQNVTLSCEQNLNHDAMYWYRQDPGQGLRLIYYSQIVNDFQKGDIAEGYSVSREKKESFPLTVTSAQKNPTAFYLCASTPGAESSPLHFGNGTRLTVT.

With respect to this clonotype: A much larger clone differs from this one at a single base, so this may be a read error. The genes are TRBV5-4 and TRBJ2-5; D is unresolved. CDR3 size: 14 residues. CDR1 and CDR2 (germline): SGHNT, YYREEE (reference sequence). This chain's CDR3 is CAGSLGWVQETQYF. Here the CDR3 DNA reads TGTGCCGGCAGCTTGGGCTGGGTCCAAGAGACCCAGTACTTC.

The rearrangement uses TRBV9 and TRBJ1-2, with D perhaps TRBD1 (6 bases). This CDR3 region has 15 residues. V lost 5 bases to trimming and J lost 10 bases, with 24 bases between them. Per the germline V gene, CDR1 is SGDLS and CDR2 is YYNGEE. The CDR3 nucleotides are TGTGCCAGCAGTGAAACAGGGCAAACTGGCTACACCTACACCTTC. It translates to CASSETGQTGYTYTF.

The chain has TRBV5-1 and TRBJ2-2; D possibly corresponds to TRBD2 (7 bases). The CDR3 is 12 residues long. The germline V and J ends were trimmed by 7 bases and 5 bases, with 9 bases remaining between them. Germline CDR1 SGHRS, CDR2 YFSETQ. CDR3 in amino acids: CASGGATGELFF. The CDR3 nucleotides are TGCGCCAGCGGGGGGGCAACCGGGGAGCTGTTTTTT.

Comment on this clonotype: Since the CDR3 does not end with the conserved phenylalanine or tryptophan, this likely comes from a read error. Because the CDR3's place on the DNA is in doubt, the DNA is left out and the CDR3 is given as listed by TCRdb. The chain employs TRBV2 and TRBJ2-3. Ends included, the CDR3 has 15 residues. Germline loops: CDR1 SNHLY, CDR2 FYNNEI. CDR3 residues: CASSEALAYGYTFGS.

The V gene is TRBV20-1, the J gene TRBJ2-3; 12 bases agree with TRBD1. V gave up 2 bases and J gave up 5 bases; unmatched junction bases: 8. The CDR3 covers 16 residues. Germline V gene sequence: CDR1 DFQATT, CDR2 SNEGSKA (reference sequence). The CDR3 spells CSARNSGTGGVDTQYF. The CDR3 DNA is TGCAGTGCTAGAAACTCCGGGACAGGGGGCGTAGATACGCAGTATTTT.